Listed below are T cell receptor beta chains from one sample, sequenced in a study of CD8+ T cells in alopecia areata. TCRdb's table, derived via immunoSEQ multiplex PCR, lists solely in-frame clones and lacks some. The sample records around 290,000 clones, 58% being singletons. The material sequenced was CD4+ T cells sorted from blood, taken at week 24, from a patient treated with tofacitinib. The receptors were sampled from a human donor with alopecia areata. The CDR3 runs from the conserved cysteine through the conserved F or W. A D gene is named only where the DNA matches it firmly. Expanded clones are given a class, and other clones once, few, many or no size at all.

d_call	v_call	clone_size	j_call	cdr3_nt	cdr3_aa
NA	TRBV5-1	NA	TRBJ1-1	TGCGCCAGCAGCTTAGCCTCCGGGGGCACTGAAGCTTTCTTT	CASSLASGGTEAFF
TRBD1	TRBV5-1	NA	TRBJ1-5	TGCGCCAGCAGCCCGACAGGGGGTGGCAATCAGCCCCAGCATTTT	CASSPTGGGNQPQHF
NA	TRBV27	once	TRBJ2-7	TGTGCCAGCAGTTTACACCGGGCCCTACTCCAGGGTTACGAGCAGTACTTC	CASSLHRALLQGYEQYF
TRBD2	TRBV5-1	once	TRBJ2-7	TGCGCCAGCAGCAAAGGACTAGCGGAAGAGCAGTACTTC	CASSKGLAEEQYF
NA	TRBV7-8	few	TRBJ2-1	TGTGCCAGCAGCTTAGGGTCTAGCCGAAATGAGCAGTTCTTC	CASSLGSSRNEQFF
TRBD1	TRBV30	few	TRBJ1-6	TGTGCCTGGAGCAGGGGGGATAATTCACCCCTCCACTTT	CAWSRGDNSPLHF
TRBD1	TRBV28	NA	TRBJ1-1	TGTGCCAGCAGTACCCCGGGGACAGAGAGGGCGGAGGCTTTCTTT	CASSTPGTERAEAFF
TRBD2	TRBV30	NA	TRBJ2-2	TGTGCCTGGAGTCCCCTCCGGTTGGTAGCGGGGGACGCGAACACCGGGGAGCTGTTTTTT	CAWSPLRLVAGDANTGELFF
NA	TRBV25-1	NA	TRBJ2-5	TGTGCCAGCAGTGAAAGGGCAGGGGAGACCCAGTACTTC	CASSERAGETQYF
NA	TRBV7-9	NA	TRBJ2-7	TGTGCCAGCAGCTTAGATGGGTCGATCTCCTACGAGCAGTACTTC	CASSLDGSISYEQYF
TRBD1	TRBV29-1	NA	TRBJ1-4	TGCAGCGTTGGGGACAGTGACGAAAAACTGTTTTTT	CSVGDSDEKLFF
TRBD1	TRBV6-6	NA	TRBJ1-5	TGTGCCAGCAGTGACAGGGGACATCAGCCCCAGCATTTT	CASSDRGHQPQHF
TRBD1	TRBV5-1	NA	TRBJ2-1	TGCGCCAGCAGCTCCGGACAGGGGTACAATGAGCAGTTCTTC	CASSSGQGYNEQFF
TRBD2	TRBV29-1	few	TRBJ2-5	TGCAGCGTCGCGGGCCCACAGCGGGGGGAGACCCAGTACTTC	CSVAGPQRGETQYF
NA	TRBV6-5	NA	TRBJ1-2	TGTGCCAGCAGTTTGCGGAGGCAATGGGGCTACACCTTC	CASSLRRQWGYTF
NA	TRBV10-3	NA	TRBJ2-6	TGTGCCATCAGTTACGGGACACCGAGCTCTGGGGCCAACGTCCTGACTTTC	CAISYGTPSSGANVLTF
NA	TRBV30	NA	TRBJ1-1	TGTGCCTGGAGCGTCGGGGGGAGTGGTTACACTGAAGCTTTCTTT	CAWSVGGSGYTEAFF
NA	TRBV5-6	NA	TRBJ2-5	TGTGCCAGCAGCTTTCAAGAGACCCAGTACTTC	CASSFQETQYF
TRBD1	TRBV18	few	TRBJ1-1	TGTGCCAGCTCACCAGCGACAGGGGGCGGCACTGAAGCTTTCTTT	CASSPATGGGTEAFF
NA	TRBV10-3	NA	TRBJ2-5	TGTGCCATGAGGCGGGGGCACCAAGAGACCCAGTACTTC	CAMRRGHQETQYF
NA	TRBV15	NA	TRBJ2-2	TGTGCCACCAGCAGAGGAAGGAGTAGGGTCCACACCGGGGAGCTGTTTTTT	CATSRGRSRVHTGELFF
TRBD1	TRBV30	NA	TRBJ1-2	TGTGCCTGGAGTATGGACAGGGGACCCTACTATGGCTACACCTTC	CAWSMDRGPYYGYTF
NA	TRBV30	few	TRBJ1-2	TGTGCCTGGATGGGGGGCCTCCCCTATGGCTACACCTTC	CAWMGGLPYGYTF
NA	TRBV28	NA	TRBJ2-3	TGTGCCAGCAGCACCCATGCCACAGATACGCAGTATTTT	CASSTHATDTQYF
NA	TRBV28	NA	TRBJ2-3	TGTGCCAGCAGTAAAAATTTTGGGGGGGCCCCAGATACGCAGTATTTT	CASSKNFGGAPDTQYF
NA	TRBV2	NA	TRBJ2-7	TGTGCCAGCACCTTCTCCTACGAGCAGTACTTC	CASTFSYEQYF